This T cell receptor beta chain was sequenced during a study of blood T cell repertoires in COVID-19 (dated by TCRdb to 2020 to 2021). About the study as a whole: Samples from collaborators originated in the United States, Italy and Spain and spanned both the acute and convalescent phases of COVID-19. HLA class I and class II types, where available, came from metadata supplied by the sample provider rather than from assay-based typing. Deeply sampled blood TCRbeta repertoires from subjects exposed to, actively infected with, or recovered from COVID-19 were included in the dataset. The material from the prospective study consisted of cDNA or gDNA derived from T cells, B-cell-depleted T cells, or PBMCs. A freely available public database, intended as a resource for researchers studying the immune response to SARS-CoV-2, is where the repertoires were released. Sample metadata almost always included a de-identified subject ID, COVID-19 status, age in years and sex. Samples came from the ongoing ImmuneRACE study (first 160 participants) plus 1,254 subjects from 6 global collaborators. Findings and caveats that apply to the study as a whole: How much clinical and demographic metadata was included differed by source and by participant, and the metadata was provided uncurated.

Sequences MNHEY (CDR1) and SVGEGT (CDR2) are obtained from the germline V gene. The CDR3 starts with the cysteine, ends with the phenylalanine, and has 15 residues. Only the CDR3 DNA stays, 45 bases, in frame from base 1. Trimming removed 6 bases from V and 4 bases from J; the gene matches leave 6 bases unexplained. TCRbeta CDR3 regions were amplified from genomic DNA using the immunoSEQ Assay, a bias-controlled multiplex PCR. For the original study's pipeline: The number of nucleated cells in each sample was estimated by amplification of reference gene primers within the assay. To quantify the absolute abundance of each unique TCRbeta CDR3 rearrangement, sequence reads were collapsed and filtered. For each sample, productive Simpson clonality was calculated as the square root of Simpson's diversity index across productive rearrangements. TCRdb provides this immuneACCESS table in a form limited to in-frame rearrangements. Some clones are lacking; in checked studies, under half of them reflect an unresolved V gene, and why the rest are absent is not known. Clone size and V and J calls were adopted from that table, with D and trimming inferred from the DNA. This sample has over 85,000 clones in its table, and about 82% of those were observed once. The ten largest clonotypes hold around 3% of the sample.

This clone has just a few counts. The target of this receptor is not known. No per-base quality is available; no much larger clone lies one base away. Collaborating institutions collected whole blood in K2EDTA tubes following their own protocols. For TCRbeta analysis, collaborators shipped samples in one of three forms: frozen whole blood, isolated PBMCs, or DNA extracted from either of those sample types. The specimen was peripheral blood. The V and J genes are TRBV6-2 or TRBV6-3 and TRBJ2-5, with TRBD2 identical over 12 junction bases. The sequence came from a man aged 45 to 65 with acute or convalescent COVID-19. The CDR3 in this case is CASRPSGRGGETQYF. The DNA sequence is TGTGCCAGCAGGCCTAGCGGGAGGGGCGGAGAGACCCAGTACTTC.